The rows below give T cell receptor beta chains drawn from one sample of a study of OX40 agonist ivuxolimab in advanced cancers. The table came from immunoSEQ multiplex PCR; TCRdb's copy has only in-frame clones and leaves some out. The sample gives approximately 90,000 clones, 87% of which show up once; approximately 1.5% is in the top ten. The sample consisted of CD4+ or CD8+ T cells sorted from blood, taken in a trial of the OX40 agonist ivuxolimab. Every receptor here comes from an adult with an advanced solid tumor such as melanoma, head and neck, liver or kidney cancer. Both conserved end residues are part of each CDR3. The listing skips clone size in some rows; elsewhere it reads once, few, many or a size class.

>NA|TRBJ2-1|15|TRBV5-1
CASSFGTSGLNEQFF
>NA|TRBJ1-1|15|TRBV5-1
CASSPGDSLPTEAFF
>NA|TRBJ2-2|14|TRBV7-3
CASSSTGDTGELFF
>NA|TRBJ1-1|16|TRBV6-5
CASSSTKRHKGAEAFF
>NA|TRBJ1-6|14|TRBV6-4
CASSSTGGSSPLHF
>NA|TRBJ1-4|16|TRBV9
CASSVGGAPSGEKLFF
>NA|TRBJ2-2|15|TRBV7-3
CASSLSGPNTGELFF
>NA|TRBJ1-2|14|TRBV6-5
CASSNRDRFYGYTF
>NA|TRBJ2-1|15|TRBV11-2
CASSLVAGSYNEQFF
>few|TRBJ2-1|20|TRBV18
CASSPPRGTSGGAFDNEQFF
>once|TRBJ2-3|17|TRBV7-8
CASSLAGGTGVTDTQYF
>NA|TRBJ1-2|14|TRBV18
CASSPRGRDYGYTF
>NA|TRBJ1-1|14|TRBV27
CASRPRGWNTEAFF